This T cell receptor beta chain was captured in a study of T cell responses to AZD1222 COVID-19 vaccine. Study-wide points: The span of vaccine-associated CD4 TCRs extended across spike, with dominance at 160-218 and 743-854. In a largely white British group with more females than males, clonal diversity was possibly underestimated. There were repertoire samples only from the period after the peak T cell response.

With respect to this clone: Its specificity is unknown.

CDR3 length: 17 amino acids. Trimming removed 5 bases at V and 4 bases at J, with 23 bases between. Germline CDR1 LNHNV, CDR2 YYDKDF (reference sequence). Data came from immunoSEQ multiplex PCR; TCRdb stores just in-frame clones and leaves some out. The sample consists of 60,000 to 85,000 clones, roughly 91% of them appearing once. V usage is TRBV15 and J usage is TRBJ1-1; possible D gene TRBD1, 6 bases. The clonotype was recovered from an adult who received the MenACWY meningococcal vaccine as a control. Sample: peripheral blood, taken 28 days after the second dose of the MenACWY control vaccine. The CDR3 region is CATSGDFTGYRGTEAFF. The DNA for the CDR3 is TGTGCCACCAGCGGGGATTTCACAGGGTATCGGGGCACTGAAGCTTTCTTT.